This entry lists 22 T cell receptor beta chains sequenced from one sample in a study of T cells after yellow fever vaccination. TCRdb recomputed calls from the 5' RACE reads with MiXCR, one row per CDR3 protein. Of 250,000 or so distinct CDR3 sequences in the sample, more than 3.5% were seen once. The input for sequencing was PBMCs, taken 15 days after the yellow fever booster vaccination. The receptors shown here come from a man younger than 30 who received the YFV17D yellow fever vaccine.

This clonotype was seen at least ten times. Germline and junction disagree at one end, which may indicate a read error. The V call is TRBV12-3 or TRBV12-4, the J call TRBJ2-7; 9 bases agree with TRBD1. The CDR3 totals 13 residues. CDR3 DNA sequence: TGTGCCAGCGGTCGAACCGGGACAGGGAGGGTCCACTTC. It specifies CASGRTGTGRVHF.

This clonotype was recorded at least ten times. The chain employs TRBV5-1 and TRBJ2-2; TRBD1 aligns across 7 bases. The CDR3 spans 21 residues. V was pared by 2 bases and J by 1 base, with 20 bases of the junction left unmatched. Germline assignment: CDR1 SGHRS and CDR2 YFSETQ. CDR3 sequence (DNA): TGCGCCAGCAGCTTAGGCCCTGGGACAGTAACTGCCCTCCTGAACACCGGGGAGCTGTTTTTT. It codes for CASSLGPGTVTALLNTGELFF.

As to this clonotype: This clone may be a read error of a much larger clone one base away. The J gene is TRBJ1-6, the V gene TRBV12-3 or TRBV12-4; D may be TRBD1 (5 bases). CDR3 size: 13 residues. The CDR3 loop reads CASSLWGTSALHF. The DNA of the CDR3 is TGTGCCAGCAGTTTATGGGGGACTTCAGCCCTCCACTTT.

At least ten counts were recorded for this clonotype. The chain employs TRBV4-1 and TRBJ2-4; the D gene is possibly TRBD1 (5 bases). The V and J ends lost 0 bases and 0 bases respectively, with 21 bases between them. Germline-derived CDR1 and CDR2 are MGHRA and YSYEKL. The CDR3 extends over 20 amino acids. The CDR3 DNA is TGCGCCAGCAGCCAAGATAAAGACAGATGCCGTACCGTAGCCAAAAACATTCAGTACTTC. This encodes CASSQDKDRCRTVAKNIQYF.

This clonotype appeared many times. V is TRBV30 and J is TRBJ1-3; 7 bases agree with TRBD1. The CDR3 is 13 amino acids. Germline V gene lookup returns CDR1 GTSNPN and CDR2 SVGIG (reference sequence). J was trimmed by 0 bases and V by 8 bases; bases with no gene match: 4. The CDR3 DNA reads TGTGCCGGCGACAGGGCCTCTGGAAACACCATATATTTT. This gives the protein CAGDRASGNTIYF.

Many counts were recorded for this clonotype. The rearrangement links TRBV7-6 to TRBJ1-5, with a weak D call TRBD1 (6 bases). The CDR3 has 18 residues. Looked up from germline, CDR1 is SGHVS and CDR2 is FNYEAQ. V lost 0 bases, J lost 3 bases, and 18 bases lay in between. As DNA, the CDR3 is TGTGCCAGCAGCTTAGCGTGGGTGTGGGGACACTTCAATCAGCCCCAGCATTTT. This encodes CASSLAWVWGHFNQPQHF.

This clonotype was seen at least ten times. At one of its ends the junction is not consistent with the germline gene, which may arise from a read error. The gene calls are TRBV12-3 or TRBV12-4 and TRBJ2-7; 10 bases agree with TRBD2. The CDR3 spans 13 residues. The CDR3 bases are TGCGCCAGCAGCAGCGGGGGGGCCTACGAGCAGTACTTC. Amino acid sequence: CASSSGGAYEQYF.

In this sample, this clonotype turned up many times. The V gene is TRBV12-3 or TRBV12-4, the J gene TRBJ2-6; no definite D call. V shed 3 bases and J shed 4 bases, with 7 bases lying between them. The CDR3 covers 14 residues. The DNA for the CDR3 is TGTGCCAGCAGTTTTGCGGCAGGGGCCAACGTCCTGACTTTC. This encodes CASSFAAGANVLTF.

At least ten counts were recorded for this clonotype. The genes are TRBV5-6 and TRBJ2-3; D is ambiguous. V lost 0 bases to trimming and J lost 5 bases, with 22 bases between them. The CDR3 is 18 residues long. CDR1 and CDR2 from the germline V gene are SGHDT and YYEEEE. DNA of the CDR3: TGTGCCAGCAGCTTGGTCCCAACAAGGAGTCATCCGGAAGATACGCAGTATTTT. Translation: CASSLVPTRSHPEDTQYF.

This clonotype was seen ten or more times. This sequence joins TRBV12-3 or TRBV12-4 and TRBJ1-4; D is ambiguous. The CDR3 spans 15 residues. The V end was cut by 7 bases, the J end by 0 bases, with 12 bases between. This CDR3 is CASIPSIATNEKLFF. In DNA form, the CDR3 reads TGTGCCAGCATCCCGTCAATTGCAACTAATGAAAAACTGTTTTTT.

The chain recombines TRBV4-3 with TRBJ2-3; TRBD2 matches 12 bases. V lost 1 base, J lost 9 bases, and 8 bases stayed unmatched. CDR3 length: 16 residues. From germline, CDR1 is LGHNA and CDR2 YSLEER. The CDR3 sequence: CASSQVWLAGGPTQYF. The CDR3 DNA reads as TGCGCCAGCAGCCAAGTCTGGCTAGCGGGGGGGCCAACGCAGTATTTT.

This clonotype was found many times. V is TRBV27 and J is TRBJ2-7; D is perhaps TRBD2 (7 bases). This CDR3 is built from 17 residues. CDR1 and CDR2 from the germline V gene are MNHEY and SMNVEV (reference sequence). V was trimmed by 5 bases and J by 1 base, leaving 21 bases between them. CDR3 sequence: CASSARGGGLFSYEQYF. Here the CDR3 DNA reads TGTGCCAGCAGTGCCCGAGGGGGGGGGCTTTTTTCCTACGAGCAGTACTTC.

In its sample, this clonotype was seen many times. V is TRBV6-1 and J is TRBJ2-5; 11 bases are shared with TRBD2. V dropped 2 bases and J dropped 4; count of bases not matched to a gene: 3. Germline V gene lookup returns CDR1 MNHNS and CDR2 SASEGT. The CDR3 spans 15 residues. CDR3 DNA: TGTGCCAGCAGTGAATTAGCGGGGGGGCCAGAGACCCAGTACTTC. Protein product: CASSELAGGPETQYF.

This clonotype was recorded at least ten times. V and J are TRBV6-6 and TRBJ1-5; D unresolved. Germline assignment: CDR1 MNHNY and CDR2 SVGAGI (reference sequence). V dropped 8 bases and J dropped 0 bases, with 11 bases sitting between them. CDR3 length: 14 amino acids. This chain's CDR3 is CASLPVDSNQPQHF. The DNA for the CDR3 is TGTGCCAGCCTTCCGGTAGATAGCAATCAGCCCCAGCATTTT.

In this sample, this clonotype turned up many times. The CDR3 nucleotides read TGTGCCAGCAGTTCGGGGGGCTCTTGGAAACTGTTTTTT. It encodes CASSSGGSWKLFF. J is TRBJ1-4 and V is TRBV6-6, with D possibly being TRBD1 (6 bases). The CDR3 has 13 residues. V lost 4 bases and J 11 bases, leaving 14 bases between the germline ends. CDR1 and CDR2 (germline): MNHNY, SVGAGI (reference sequence).

This clonotype was recorded a few times. The chain is built from TRBV5-4 and TRBJ2-4, with D perhaps TRBD1 or TRBD2 (5 bases each). Germline V gene sequence: CDR1 SGHNT, CDR2 YYREEE (reference sequence). Trimming cost V 4 bases and J 0 bases, with 17 bases left between them. The CDR3 runs to 17 residues. CDR3 DNA sequence: TGTGCCAGCAGCCCCTCCGGGACGGGAATAGCCAAAAACATTCAGTACTTC. This translates into CASSPSGTGIAKNIQYF.

This clonotype was observed many times. The rearrangement links TRBV12-3 or TRBV12-4 to TRBJ2-1; D is perhaps TRBD1 or TRBD2 (5 bases each). Trimming left V 6 bases short and J 1 base short, with 22 bases between. The CDR3 sequence is 18 residues long. The CDR3 loop is CASSLRRWDHRSYNEQFF. The CDR3, as DNA: TGTGCCAGCAGCCTCAGAAGGTGGGACCACAGATCCTACAATGAGCAGTTCTTC.

This clonotype was counted between two and nine times. The CDR3 DNA follows: TGCGCCAGCAGCCAAGCCGGACAAAGCACAGATACGCAGTATTTT. Translating it yields CASSQAGQSTDTQYF. The V and J genes are TRBV4-3 and TRBJ2-3; weak D call: TRBD1 (5 bases). Trimming cost V 1 base and J 0 bases, with 8 bases left between them. This CDR3 spans 15 amino acids. Looked up from germline, CDR1 is LGHNA and CDR2 is YSLEER.

This clonotype was observed many times. The chain employs TRBV12-3 or TRBV12-4 and TRBJ1-5; no clear D. The CDR3 covers 14 residues. V was trimmed by 4 bases and J by 2 bases, leaving 9 bases between them. Here the CDR3 DNA reads TGTGCCAGCAGTTCGGAGGACGGCAATCAGCCCCAGCATTTT. This codes for CASSSEDGNQPQHF.

This clonotype has more than one count but fewer than ten. The chain employs TRBV9 and TRBJ2-3; a weak D match, TRBD1 (6 bases). Germline V gene lookup returns CDR1 SGDLS and CDR2 YYNGEE. CDR3 length: 16 amino acids. The V and J ends lost 4 bases and 0 bases respectively, with 15 bases between them. The CDR3, as DNA: TGTGCCAGCAGCCTCAGTGGGACACCTAGCACAGATACGCAGTATTTT. This encodes CASSLSGTPSTDTQYF.

This clonotype was recorded at least ten times. V usage is TRBV7-2 and J usage is TRBJ1-6; 9 bases align to TRBD1. The germline CDR1 and CDR2 sequences are SGHTA and FQGNSA. The length of the CDR3 is 16 residues. After removal of 1 base from V and 10 bases from J, the junction contained 8 bases not matched to a gene. This chain's CDR3 is CASSLEMGQGWSPLHF. The CDR3 DNA sequence: TGTGCCAGCAGCTTAGAGATGGGACAGGGTTGGTCACCCCTCCACTTT.

The gene calls are TRBV4-1 and TRBJ2-5; 8 bases map to TRBD2. CDR3 size: 15 residues. Trimming removed 4 bases from V and 5 bases from J; junction bases left unmatched: 9. Germline V gene sequence: CDR1 MGHRA, CDR2 YSYEKL. The CDR3: CASSPTRGVGETQYF. In nucleotides, the CDR3 is TGCGCCAGCAGCCCGACGCGGGGGGTAGGGGAGACCCAGTACTTC.